The 2 T cell receptor beta chains given below trace back to one sample, sequenced in a study of response to subunit inactivated influenza vaccine. TCRdb processed the RT-PCR reads anew with MiXCR; each CDR3 protein has one entry. The sample lists around 470,000 distinct CDR3 sequences; approximately 6.9% were seen once. The material was PBMCs from blood, obtained less than 30 months after vaccination. The receptors were gathered from a man aged 50 to 75 who received an inactivated influenza vaccine.

The chain is built from TRBV20-1 and TRBJ1-2, with unresolved D. Germline CDR1 DFQATT, CDR2 SNEGSKA (reference sequence). The V end was cut by 3 bases, the J end by 2 bases, with 7 bases between. This CDR3 comprises 12 residues. The CDR3 nucleotides read TGCAGTGCTAGTGTGGGGAACTATGGCTACACCTTC. It codes for CSASVGNYGYTF.

This chain connects TRBV3-1 to TRBJ2-7; D is possibly TRBD2 (5 bases). Per germline, CDR1 LGHDT and CDR2 YNNKEL (reference sequence). This CDR3 is built from 13 residues. With 4 bases removed from V and 6 bases from J, the gap between germline ends came to 13 bases. DNA for the CDR3: TGTGCCAGCAGCCGTCCTAGCTATGGCGAGCAGTACTTC. The encoded protein is CASSRPSYGEQYF.